A selection of T cell receptor beta chains follows, all from one sample in a study of blood T cell repertoires in COVID-19. Here immunoSEQ multiplex PCR was the method, and the copy in TCRdb shows in-frame clones only, minus some. The sample lists over 300,000 clones, roughly 90% occurring once. Specimen: PBMCs or T cells enriched from blood (not recorded which). The receptor source for this set is a woman aged 40 to 55 who had recovered from COVID-19. Both conserved end residues are part of each CDR3. The D gene is left open where the match is weak. The size entry is marked missing in some rows and otherwise reads once, few, many or a size class.

size | D | J | V | CDR3 | DNA
. | . | TRBJ1-1 | TRBV12-3/TRBV12-4 | CASSLSPGTEAFF | TGTGCCAGCAGTTTATCCCCCGGCACTGAAGCTTTCTTT
. | . | TRBJ2-1 | TRBV4-1 | CASSQGAALVDEQFF | TGCGCCAGCAGCCAAGGGGCTGCTTTAGTCGATGAGCAGTTCTTC
once | . | TRBJ1-2 | TRBV12-3/TRBV12-4 | CASSFTGSTYF | TGTGCCAGCAGTTTTACAGGTTCGACCTACTTC
. | TRBD1 | TRBJ1-5 | TRBV29-1 | CSVGQGDANQPQHF | TGCAGCGTTGGACAGGGGGACGCCAATCAGCCCCAGCATTTT
. | TRBD2 | TRBJ2-1 | TRBV3-1/TRBV3-2 | CASSRGTSGYNEQFF | TGTGCCAGCAGCCGTGGGACTAGCGGCTACAATGAGCAGTTCTTC
. | . | TRBJ1-1 | TRBV6-5 | CASTPGEGVNTEAFF | TGTGCCAGCACCCCGGGGGAGGGGGTGAACACTGAAGCTTTCTTT
. | TRBD2 | TRBJ2-1 | TRBV5-1 | CASSDSGPSYNEQFF | TGCGCCAGCAGTGATAGCGGGCCGTCGTACAATGAGCAGTTCTTC
few | TRBD1 | TRBJ2-7 | TRBV12-3/TRBV12-4 | CASRDRGYEQYF | TGTGCCAGCAGAGACAGGGGGTACGAGCAGTACTTC
. | TRBD2 | TRBJ2-3 | TRBV28 | CASSPASGRRKDTQYF | TGTGCCAGCAGTCCAGCTAGCGGGAGAAGGAAAGATACGCAGTATTTT
. | TRBD1 | TRBJ1-1 | TRBV11-2 | CASSPRTGWRGAFF | TGTGCCAGCAGCCCTAGGACAGGGTGGAGAGGGGCTTTCTTT
. | . | TRBJ2-5 | TRBV9 | CASSEGANQETQYF | TGTGCCAGCAGTGAAGGGGCCAACCAAGAGACCCAGTACTTC
. | . | TRBJ1-3 | TRBV30 | CAWSVLGSGTGNTIYF | TGTGCCTGGAGTGTACTGGGCTCCGGAACTGGAAACACCATATATTTT
. | . | TRBJ2-5 | TRBV30 | CAWSAGQVPQETQYF | TGTGCCTGGAGTGCTGGACAAGTCCCCCAAGAGACCCAGTACTTC
. | TRBD2 | TRBJ2-5 | TRBV5-6 | CASSFRTSGREYQETQYF | TGTGCCAGCAGCTTCAGGACTAGCGGGAGGGAGTACCAAGAGACCCAGTACTTC
few | TRBD1 | TRBJ2-1 | TRBV23-1 | CASSQSLKGRGRVNEQFF | TGCGCCAGCAGTCAATCGTTGAAGGGCAGGGGGCGCGTCAATGAGCAGTTCTTC
. | . | TRBJ2-7 | TRBV6-4 | CASSPPGYEQYF | TGTGCCAGCAGCCCCCCAGGTTACGAGCAGTACTTC
. | . | TRBJ1-5 | TRBV5-6 | CASSLQGKGVKNQPQHF | TGTGCCAGCAGCTTGCAGGGGAAGGGGGTTAAGAATCAGCCCCAGCATTTT
. | TRBD2 | TRBJ2-7 | TRBV13 | CASSLDGRDHEQYF | TGTGCCAGCAGCTTAGACGGGAGGGACCACGAGCAGTACTTC